Presented here are 10 T cell receptor beta chains from one specimen sequenced in a study of T cell repertoires in cytomegalovirus infection. TCRdb analysed the reads with MiXCR anew, one entry per CDR3 protein. The sample includes nearly 700,000 distinct CDR3 sequences, 33% of them seen just once. Their cognate antigens are unknown. The material was cultured PBMCs, obtained from culture after CMV antigen stimulation. The receptors shown here come from a human donor in good health (CMV status not recorded). Some clones in this sample may be carry-over from other donors' samples.

This chain connects TRBV20-1 to TRBJ1-2; 8 bases are shared with TRBD1. Germline V CDR1 and CDR2: DFQATT, SNEGSKA (reference sequence). The CDR3 runs 12 residues. The V gene end was trimmed by 6 bases and the J gene end by 7 bases; junction bases not matched to a gene: 7. In DNA, the CDR3 is TGCAGTGCCCCGGACAGGGAAGGTGGCTACACCTTC. It yields the protein CSAPDREGGYTF.

There are many counts of this clonotype. This rearrangement joins TRBV7-9 to TRBJ1-6; maybe TRBD1 (5 bases). Germline values: CDR1 SEHNR, CDR2 FQNEAQ (reference sequence). This CDR3 has 18 amino acids. V was trimmed by 7 bases and J by 13 bases, leaving 32 bases between them. CDR3 amino acids: CASTTFGTGSTRSWPLHF. The CDR3 coding sequence is TGTGCCAGCACCACTTTTGGGACGGGTTCTACGCGGTCTTGGCCCCTCCACTTT.

The chain has TRBV6-5 and TRBJ2-2; a possible D gene is TRBD1 (5 bases). Germline lookup yields CDR1 MNHEY and CDR2 SVGAGI. The germline V and J ends were trimmed by 2 bases and 3 bases, with 10 bases remaining between them. This CDR3 has 15 amino acids. The CDR3 sequence is CASSYKGMDTGELFF. The CDR3 DNA reads as TGTGCCAGCAGTTACAAGGGGATGGACACCGGGGAGCTGTTTTTT.

This clonotype was seen repeatedly, ten times or more. The chain employs TRBV11-2 and TRBJ2-2; D remains ambiguous. CDR1 is SGHAT, CDR2 FQNNGV, per germline. V lost 3 bases and J lost 4, with 6 bases in between. The CDR3 sequence is 13 residues long. DNA of the CDR3: TGTGCCAGCAGCTTCGGCCGCACCGGGGAGCTGTTTTTT. Its translation is CASSFGRTGELFF.

This rearrangement joins TRBV20-1 to TRBJ2-3; perhaps TRBD1 as D (6 bases). The germline CDR1 and CDR2 sequences are DFQATT and SNEGSKA (reference sequence). V lost 5 bases to trimming and J lost 6 bases, with 18 bases between them. The CDR3 has 14 amino acids. The CDR3 spells CSAGGQGLTDTQYF. In DNA, the CDR3 is TGCAGTGCTGGGGGACAAGGCCTCACGGATACGCAGTATTTT.

This sequence joins TRBV19 and TRBJ2-3; TRBD1 aligns across 7 bases. This CDR3 has 14 residues. V dropped 7 bases and J dropped 0; count of bases not matched to a gene: 4. Germline V gene lookup returns CDR1 LNHDA and CDR2 SQIVND (reference sequence). The CDR3 DNA follows: TGTGCCAGTAACGACAGGGTTAGCACAGATACGCAGTATTTT. Its translation: CASNDRVSTDTQYF.

This chain uses TRBV24-1 with TRBJ2-2; possible D gene TRBD1, 6 bases. The CDR3 sequence is 13 residues long. Germline CDR1 is KGHDR and CDR2 is SFDVKD. Trimming removed 11 bases from V and 4 bases from J, with 13 bases in between. The CDR3 nucleotides are TGTGCCAGATACAGGGTCGGCACCGGGGAGCTGTTTTTT. It is translated as CARYRVGTGELFF.

This chain joins TRBV20-1 and TRBJ1-4, with 8 positions matching TRBD1. The length of the CDR3 is 15 residues. V gave up 0 bases and J gave up 4 bases; unmatched junction bases: 4. Germline loops: CDR1 DFQATT, CDR2 SNEGSKA (reference sequence). The DNA for the CDR3 is TGCAGTGCTAGAGAAACGACAGGGGTTAATGAAAAACTGTTTTTT. Translating gives CSARETTGVNEKLFF.

This rearrangement joins TRBV24-1 to TRBJ2-5; a weak D match, TRBD1 (6 bases). Between the trimmed V and J ends, which lost 4 bases and 0 bases, there was a span of 11 bases. The CDR3 runs to 15 residues. The germline V gene encodes CDR1 KGHDR and CDR2 SFDVKD. The CDR3 protein is CATSEDDRYQETQYF. The CDR3 DNA sequence: TGTGCCACCAGTGAGGACGACAGGTACCAAGAGACCCAGTACTTC.

The chain joins TRBV12-3 or TRBV12-4 to TRBJ2-5; D uncertain. Trimming removed 3 bases at V and 3 bases at J, with 8 bases between. This CDR3 spans 13 amino acids. In nucleotides, the CDR3 is TGTGCCAGCAGTTTGACACTTAAAGAGACCCAGTACTTC. Translating gives CASSLTLKETQYF.